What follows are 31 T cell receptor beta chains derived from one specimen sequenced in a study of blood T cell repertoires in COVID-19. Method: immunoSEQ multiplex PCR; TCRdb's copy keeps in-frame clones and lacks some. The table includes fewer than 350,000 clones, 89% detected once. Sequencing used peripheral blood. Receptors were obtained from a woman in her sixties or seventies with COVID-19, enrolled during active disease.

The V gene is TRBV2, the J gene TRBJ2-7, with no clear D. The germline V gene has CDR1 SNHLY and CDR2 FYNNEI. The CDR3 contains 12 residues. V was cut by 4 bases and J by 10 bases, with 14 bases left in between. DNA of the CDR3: TGTGCCAGCAGTGTCTCGACGGAGATACAGTACTTC. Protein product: CASSVSTEIQYF.

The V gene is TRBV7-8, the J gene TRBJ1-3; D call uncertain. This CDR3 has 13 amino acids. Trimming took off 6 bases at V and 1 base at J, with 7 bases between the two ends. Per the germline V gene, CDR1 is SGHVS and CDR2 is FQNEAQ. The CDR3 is CASSILSGNTIYF. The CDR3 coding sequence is TGTGCCAGCAGTATCCTTTCTGGAAACACCATATATTTT.

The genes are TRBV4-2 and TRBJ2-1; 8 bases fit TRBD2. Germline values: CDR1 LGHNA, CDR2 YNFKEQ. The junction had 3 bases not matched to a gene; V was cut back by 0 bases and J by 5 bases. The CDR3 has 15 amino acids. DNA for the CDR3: TGTGCCAGCAGCCAAGACCGGGGGGGCCACAATGAGCAGTTCTTC. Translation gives CASSQDRGGHNEQFF.

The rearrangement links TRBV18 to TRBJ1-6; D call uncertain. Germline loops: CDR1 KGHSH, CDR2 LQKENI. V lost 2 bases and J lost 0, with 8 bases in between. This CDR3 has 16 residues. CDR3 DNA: TGTGCCAGCTCACCAGCAGAGGTCTCCTATAATTCACCCCTCCACTTT. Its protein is CASSPAEVSYNSPLHF.

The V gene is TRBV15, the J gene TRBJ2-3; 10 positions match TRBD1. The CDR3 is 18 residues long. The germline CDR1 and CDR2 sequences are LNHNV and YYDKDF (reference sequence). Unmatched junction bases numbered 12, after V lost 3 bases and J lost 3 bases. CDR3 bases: TGTGCCACCAGCAGCGATACGACGGGACAGGGGTTTACAGATACGCAGTATTTT. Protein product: CATSSDTTGQGFTDTQYF.

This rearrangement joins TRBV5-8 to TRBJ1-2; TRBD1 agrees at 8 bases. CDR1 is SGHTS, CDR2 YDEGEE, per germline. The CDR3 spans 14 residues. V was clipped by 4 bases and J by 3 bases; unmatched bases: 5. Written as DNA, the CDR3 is TGTGCCAGCAGCACTCGGACAGGGTACTATGGCTACACCTTC. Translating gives CASSTRTGYYGYTF.

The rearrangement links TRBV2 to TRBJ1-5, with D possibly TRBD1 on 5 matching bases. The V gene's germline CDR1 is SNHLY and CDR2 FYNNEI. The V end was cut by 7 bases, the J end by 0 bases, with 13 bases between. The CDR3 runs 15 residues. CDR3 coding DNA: TGTGCCAGCACCCAAAGGCAGGGTAGCAATCAGCCCCAGCATTTT. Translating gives CASTQRQGSNQPQHF. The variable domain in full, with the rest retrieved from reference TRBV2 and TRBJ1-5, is EPEVTQTPSHQVTQMGQEVILRCVPISNHLYFYWYRQILGQKVEFLVSFYNNEISEKSEIFDDQFSVERPDGSNFTLKIRSTKLEDSAMYFCASTQRQGSNQPQHFGDGTRLSIL.

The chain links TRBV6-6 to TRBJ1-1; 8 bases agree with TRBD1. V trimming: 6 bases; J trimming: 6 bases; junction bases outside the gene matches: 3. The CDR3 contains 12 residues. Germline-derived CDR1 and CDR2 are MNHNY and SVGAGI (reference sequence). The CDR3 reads CASSPTGAEAFF. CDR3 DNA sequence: TGTGCCAGCAGCCCGACAGGGGCTGAAGCTTTCTTT.

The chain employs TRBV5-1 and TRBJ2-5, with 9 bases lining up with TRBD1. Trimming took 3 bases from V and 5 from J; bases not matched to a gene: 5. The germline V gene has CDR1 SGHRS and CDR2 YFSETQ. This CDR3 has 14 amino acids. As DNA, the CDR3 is TGCGCCAGCAGCTCGGGACAGGGAGGGGAGACCCAGTACTTC. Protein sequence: CASSSGQGGETQYF.

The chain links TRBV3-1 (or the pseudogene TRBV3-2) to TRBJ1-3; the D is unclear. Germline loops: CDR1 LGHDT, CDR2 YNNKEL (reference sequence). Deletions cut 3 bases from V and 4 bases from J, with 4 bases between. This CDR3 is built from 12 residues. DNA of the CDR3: TGTGCCAGCAGCCATTTAGGAAACACCATATATTTT. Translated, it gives CASSHLGNTIYF.

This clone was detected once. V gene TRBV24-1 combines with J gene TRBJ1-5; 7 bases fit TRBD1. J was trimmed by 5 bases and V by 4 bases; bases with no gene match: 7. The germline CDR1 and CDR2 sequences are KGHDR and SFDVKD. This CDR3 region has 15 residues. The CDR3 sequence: CATSDPDRDDQPQHF. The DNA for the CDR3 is TGTGCCACCAGTGACCCTGACAGGGACGATCAGCCCCAGCATTTT.

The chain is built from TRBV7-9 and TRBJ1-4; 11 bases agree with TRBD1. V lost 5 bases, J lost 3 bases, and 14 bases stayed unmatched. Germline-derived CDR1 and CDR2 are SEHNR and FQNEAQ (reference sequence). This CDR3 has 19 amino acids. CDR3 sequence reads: CASSARVGTGGTANEKLFF. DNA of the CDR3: TGTGCCAGCAGCGCCCGAGTCGGGACAGGGGGAACAGCTAATGAAAAACTGTTTTTT. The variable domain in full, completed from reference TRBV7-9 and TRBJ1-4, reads DTGVSQNPRHKITKRGQNVTFRCDPISEHNRLYWYRQTLGQGPEFLTYFQNEAQLEKSRLLSDRFSAERPKGSFSTLEIQRTEQGDSAMYLCASSARVGTGGTANEKLFFGSGTQLSVL.

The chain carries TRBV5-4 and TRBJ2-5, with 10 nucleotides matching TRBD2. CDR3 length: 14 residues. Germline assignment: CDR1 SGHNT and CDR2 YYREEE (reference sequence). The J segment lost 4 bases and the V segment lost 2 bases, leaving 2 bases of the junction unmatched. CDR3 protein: CASSFSGGRETQYF. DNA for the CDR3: TGTGCCAGCAGCTTTAGCGGGGGGCGAGAGACCCAGTACTTC.

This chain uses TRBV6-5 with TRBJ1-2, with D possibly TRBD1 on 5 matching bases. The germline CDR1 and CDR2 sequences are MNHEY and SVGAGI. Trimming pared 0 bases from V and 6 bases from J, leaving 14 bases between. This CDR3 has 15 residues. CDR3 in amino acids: CASSYSPGGENGYTF. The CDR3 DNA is TGTGCCAGCAGTTACTCCCCCGGAGGGGAGAATGGCTACACCTTC.

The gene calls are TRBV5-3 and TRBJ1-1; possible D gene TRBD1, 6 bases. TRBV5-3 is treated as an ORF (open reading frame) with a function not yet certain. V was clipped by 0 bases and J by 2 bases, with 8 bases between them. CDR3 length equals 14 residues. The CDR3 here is CARSLDRVNTEAFF. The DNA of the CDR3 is TGTGCCAGAAGCTTGGACAGGGTAAACACTGAAGCTTTCTTT.

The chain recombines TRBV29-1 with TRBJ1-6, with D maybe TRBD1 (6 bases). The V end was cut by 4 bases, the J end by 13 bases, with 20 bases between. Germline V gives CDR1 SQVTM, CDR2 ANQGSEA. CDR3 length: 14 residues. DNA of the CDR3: TGCAGCGTTGCGGGGTCAGGGGTCGGCTCGCCCCTCCACTTT. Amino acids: CSVAGSGVGSPLHF.

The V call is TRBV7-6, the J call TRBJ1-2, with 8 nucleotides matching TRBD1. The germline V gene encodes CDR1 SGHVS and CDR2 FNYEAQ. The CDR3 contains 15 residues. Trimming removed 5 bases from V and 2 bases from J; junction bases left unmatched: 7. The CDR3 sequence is CASSTRQGSNYGYTF. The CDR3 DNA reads TGTGCCAGCAGCACAAGACAGGGGAGCAACTATGGCTACACCTTC.

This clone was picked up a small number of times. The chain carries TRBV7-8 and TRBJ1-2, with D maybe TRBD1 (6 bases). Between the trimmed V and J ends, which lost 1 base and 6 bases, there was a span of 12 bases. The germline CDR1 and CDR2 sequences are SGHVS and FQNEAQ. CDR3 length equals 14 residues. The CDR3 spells CASSLGGQMHGYTF. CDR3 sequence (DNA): TGTGCCAGCAGCTTAGGTGGACAGATGCATGGCTACACCTTC. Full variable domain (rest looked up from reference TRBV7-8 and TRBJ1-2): GAGVSQSPRYKVAKRGQDVALRCDPISGHVSLFWYQQALGQGPEFLTYFQNEAQLDKSGLPSDRFFAERPEGSVSTLKIQRTQQEDSAVYLCASSLGGQMHGYTFGSGTRLTVV.

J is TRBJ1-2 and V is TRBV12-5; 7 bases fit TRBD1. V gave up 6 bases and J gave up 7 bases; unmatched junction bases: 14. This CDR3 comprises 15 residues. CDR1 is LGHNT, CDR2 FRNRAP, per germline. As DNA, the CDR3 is TGTGCTAGTGGCACCGGACAGGCCTCACGAGCTGGCTACACCTTC. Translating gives CASGTGQASRAGYTF.

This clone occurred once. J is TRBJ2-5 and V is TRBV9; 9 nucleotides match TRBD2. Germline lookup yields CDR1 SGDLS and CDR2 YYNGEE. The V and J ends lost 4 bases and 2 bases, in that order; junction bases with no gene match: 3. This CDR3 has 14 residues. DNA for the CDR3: TGTGCCAGCAGCCGCGGGGGGGTACAAGAGACCCAGTACTTC. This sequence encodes CASSRGGVQETQYF.

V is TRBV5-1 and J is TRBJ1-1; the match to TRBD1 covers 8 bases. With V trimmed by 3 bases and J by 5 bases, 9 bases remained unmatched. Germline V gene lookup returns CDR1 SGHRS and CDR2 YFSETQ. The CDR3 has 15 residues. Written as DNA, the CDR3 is TGCGCCAGCAGCTCCAACGACAGGGGTAGAACTGAAGCTTTCTTT. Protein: CASSSNDRGRTEAFF. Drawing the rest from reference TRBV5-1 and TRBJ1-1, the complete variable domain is KAGVTQTPRYLIKTRGQQVTLSCSPISGHRSVSWYQQTPGQGLQFLFEYFSETQRNKGNFPGRFSGRQFSNSRSEMNVSTLELGDSALYLCASSSNDRGRTEAFFGQGTRLTVV.

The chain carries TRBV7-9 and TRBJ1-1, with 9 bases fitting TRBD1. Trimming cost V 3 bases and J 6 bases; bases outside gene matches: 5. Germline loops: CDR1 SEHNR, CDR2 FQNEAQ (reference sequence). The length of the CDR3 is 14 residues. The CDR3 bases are TGTGCCAGCAGCTTTAACAGGGGGCTGGCTGAAGCTTTCTTT. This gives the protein CASSFNRGLAEAFF.

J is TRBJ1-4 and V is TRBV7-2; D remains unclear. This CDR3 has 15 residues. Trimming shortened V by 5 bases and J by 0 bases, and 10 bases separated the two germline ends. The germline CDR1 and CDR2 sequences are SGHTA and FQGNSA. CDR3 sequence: CASSPQATTNEKLFF. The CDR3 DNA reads TGTGCCAGCAGCCCCCAGGCCACAACTAATGAAAAACTGTTTTTT.

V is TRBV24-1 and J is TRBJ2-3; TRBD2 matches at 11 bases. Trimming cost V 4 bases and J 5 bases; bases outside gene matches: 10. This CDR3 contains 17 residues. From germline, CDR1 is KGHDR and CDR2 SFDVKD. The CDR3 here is CATSETFSGGAGDTQYF. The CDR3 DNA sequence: TGTGCCACCAGTGAAACCTTTAGCGGGGGGGCTGGAGATACGCAGTATTTT.

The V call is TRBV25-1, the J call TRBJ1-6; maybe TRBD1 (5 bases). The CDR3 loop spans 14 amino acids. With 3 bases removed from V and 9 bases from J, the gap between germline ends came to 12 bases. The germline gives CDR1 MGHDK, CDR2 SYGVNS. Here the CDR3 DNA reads TGTGCCAGCAGTGATGCAGGGCAACGTTCACCCCTCCACTTT. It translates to CASSDAGQRSPLHF. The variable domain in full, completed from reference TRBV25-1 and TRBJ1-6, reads EADIYQTPRYLVIGTGKKITLECSQTMGHDKMYWYQQDPGMELHLIHYSYGVNSTEKGDLSSESTVSRIRTEHFPLTLESARPSHTSQYLCASSDAGQRSPLHFGNGTRLTVT.

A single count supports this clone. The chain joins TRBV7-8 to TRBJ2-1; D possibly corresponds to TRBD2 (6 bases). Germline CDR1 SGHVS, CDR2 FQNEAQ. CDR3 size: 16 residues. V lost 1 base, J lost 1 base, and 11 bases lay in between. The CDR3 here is CASSLVVGGSYNEQFF. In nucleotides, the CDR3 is TGTGCCAGCAGCTTAGTAGTGGGGGGATCCTACAATGAGCAGTTCTTC.

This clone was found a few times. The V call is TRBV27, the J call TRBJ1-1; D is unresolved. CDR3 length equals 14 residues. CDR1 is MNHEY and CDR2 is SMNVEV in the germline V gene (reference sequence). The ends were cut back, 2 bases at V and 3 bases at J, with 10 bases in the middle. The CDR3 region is CASSLSILDTEAFF. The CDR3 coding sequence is TGTGCCAGCAGTTTAAGTATACTCGACACTGAAGCTTTCTTT.

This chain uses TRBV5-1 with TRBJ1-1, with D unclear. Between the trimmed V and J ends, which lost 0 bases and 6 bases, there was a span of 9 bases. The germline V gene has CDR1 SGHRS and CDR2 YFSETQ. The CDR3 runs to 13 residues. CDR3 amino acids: CASSLGQVAEAFF. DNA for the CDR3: TGCGCCAGCAGCTTGGGGCAGGTCGCTGAAGCTTTCTTT. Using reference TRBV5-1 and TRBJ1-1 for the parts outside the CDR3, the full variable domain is KAGVTQTPRYLIKTRGQQVTLSCSPISGHRSVSWYQQTPGQGLQFLFEYFSETQRNKGNFPGRFSGRQFSNSRSEMNVSTLELGDSALYLCASSLGQVAEAFFGQGTRLTVV.

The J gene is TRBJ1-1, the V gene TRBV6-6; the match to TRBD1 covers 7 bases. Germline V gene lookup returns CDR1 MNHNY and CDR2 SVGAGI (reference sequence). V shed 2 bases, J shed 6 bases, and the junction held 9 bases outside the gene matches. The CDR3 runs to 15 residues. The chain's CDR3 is CASSYARGAVAEAFF. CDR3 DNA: TGTGCCAGCAGTTACGCCAGGGGGGCTGTCGCTGAAGCTTTCTTT.

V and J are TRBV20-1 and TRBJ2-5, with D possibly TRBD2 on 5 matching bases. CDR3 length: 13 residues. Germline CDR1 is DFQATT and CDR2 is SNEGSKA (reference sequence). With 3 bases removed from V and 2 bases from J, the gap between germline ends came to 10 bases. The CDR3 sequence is CSASRGRQETQYF. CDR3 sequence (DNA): TGCAGTGCTAGTCGGGGTCGTCAAGAGACCCAGTACTTC.

The CDR3 spells CATSDQGGTSTDTQYF. In nucleotides, the CDR3 is TGTGCCACCAGTGATCAAGGGGGTACTAGCACAGATACGCAGTATTTT. The chain uses TRBV24-1 and TRBJ2-3; possibly TRBD1 for D (6 bases). In germline, CDR1 is KGHDR, CDR2 SFDVKD. Trimming took 3 bases from V and 0 from J, leaving 12 bases between them. The CDR3 loop spans 16 amino acids.